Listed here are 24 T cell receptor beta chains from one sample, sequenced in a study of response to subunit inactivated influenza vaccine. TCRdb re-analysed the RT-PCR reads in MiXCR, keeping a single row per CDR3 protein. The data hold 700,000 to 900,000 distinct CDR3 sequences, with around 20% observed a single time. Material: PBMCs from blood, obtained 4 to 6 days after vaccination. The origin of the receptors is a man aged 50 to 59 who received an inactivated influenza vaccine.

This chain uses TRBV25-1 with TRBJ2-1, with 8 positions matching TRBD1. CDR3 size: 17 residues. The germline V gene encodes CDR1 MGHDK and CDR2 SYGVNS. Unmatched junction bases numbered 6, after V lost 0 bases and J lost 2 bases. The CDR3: CASSEYGQGFPYNEQFF. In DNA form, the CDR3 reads TGTGCCAGCAGTGAATACGGACAGGGATTCCCCTACAATGAGCAGTTCTTC.

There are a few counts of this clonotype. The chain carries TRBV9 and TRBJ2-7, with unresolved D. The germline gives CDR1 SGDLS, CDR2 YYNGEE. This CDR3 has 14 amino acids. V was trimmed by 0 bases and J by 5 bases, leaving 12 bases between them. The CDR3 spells CASSVDVKKDEQYF. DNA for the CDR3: TGTGCCAGCAGCGTAGATGTCAAAAAGGACGAGCAGTACTTC.

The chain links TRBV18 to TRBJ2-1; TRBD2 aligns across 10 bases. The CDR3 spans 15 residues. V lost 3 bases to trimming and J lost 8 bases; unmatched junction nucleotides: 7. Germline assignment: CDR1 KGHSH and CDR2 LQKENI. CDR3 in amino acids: CASSPGGLASYEQFF. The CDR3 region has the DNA TGTGCCAGCTCACCTGGGGGACTAGCGTCCTATGAGCAGTTCTTC. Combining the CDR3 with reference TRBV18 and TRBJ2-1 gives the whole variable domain NAGVMQNPRHLVRRRGQEARLRCSPMKGHSHVYWYRQLPEEGLKFMVYLQKENIIDESGMPKERFSAEFPKEGPSILRIQQVVRGDSAAYFCASSPGGLASYEQFFGPGTRLTVL.

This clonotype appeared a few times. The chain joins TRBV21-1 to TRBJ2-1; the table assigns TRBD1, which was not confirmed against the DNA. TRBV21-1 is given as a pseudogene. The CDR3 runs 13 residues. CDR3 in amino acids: CASSKRGHNEQFF. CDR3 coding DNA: TGTGCCAGCAGCAAAAGGGGCCACAATGAGCAGTTCTTC.

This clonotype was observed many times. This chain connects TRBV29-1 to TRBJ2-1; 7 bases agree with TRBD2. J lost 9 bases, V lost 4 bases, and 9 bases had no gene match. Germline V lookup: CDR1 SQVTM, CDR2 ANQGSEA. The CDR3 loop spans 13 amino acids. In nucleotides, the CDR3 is TGCAGCGTTGTTGAGGGAGGGCCGATTGAGCAGTTCTTC. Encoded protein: CSVVEGGPIEQFF.

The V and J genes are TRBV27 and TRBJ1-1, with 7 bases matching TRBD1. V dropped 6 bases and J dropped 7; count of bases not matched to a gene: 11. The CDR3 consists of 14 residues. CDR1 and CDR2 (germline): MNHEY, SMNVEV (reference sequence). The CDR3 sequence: CASSRAGGSGEAFF. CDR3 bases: TGTGCCAGCAGCAGAGCAGGGGGTTCGGGTGAAGCTTTCTTT.

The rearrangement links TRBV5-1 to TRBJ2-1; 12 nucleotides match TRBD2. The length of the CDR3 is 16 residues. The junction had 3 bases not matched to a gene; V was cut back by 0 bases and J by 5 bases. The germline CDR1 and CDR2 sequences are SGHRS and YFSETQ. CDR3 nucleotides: TGCGCCAGCAGCTTGGTCGCTAGCGGGGGGGACAATGAGCAGTTCTTC. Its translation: CASSLVASGGDNEQFF.

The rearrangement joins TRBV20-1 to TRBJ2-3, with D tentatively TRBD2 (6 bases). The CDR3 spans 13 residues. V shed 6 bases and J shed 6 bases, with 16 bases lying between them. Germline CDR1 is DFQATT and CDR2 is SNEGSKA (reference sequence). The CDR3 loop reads CSAGGALADTQYF. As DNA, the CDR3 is TGCAGTGCCGGCGGGGCCCTGGCGGATACGCAGTATTTT.

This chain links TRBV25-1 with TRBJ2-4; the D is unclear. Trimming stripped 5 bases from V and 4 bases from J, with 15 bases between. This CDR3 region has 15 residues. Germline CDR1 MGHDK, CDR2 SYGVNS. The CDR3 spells CASSLTSTHKNIQYF. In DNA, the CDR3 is TGTGCCAGCAGTCTGACCTCGACACATAAAAACATTCAGTACTTC.

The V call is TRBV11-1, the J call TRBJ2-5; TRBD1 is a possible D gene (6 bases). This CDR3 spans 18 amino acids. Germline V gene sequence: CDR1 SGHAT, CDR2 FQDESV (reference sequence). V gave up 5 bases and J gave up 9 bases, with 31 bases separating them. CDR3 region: CASSGTRGAAQVPGAQYF. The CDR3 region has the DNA TGTGCCAGCAGCGGCACGAGAGGTGCGGCACAAGTCCCAGGGGCCCAGTACTTC. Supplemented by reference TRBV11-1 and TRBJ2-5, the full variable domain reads EAEVAQSPRYKITEKSQAVAFWCDPISGHATLYWYRQILGQGPELLVQFQDESVVDDSQLPKDRFSAERLKGVDSTLKIQPAELGDSAMYLCASSGTRGAAQVPGAQYFGPGTRLLVL.

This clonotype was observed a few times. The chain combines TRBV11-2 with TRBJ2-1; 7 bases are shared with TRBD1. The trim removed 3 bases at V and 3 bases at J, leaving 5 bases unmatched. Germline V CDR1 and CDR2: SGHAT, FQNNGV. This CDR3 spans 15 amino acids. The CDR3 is CASSFPGQNYNEQFF. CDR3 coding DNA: TGTGCCAGCAGCTTCCCGGGACAGAACTACAATGAGCAGTTCTTC.

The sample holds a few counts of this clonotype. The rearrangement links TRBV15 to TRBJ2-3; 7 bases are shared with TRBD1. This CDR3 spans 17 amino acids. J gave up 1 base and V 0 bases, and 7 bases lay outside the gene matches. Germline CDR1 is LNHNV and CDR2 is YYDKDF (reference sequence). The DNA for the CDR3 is TGTGCCACCAGCAGAGAAGGCGCAGGGACAGGCACAGATACGCAGTATTTT. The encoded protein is CATSREGAGTGTDTQYF.

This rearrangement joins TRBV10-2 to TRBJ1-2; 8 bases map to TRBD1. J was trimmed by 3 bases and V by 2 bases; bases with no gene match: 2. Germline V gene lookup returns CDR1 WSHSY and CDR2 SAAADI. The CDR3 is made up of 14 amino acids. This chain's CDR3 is CASSELRGHYGYTF. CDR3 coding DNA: TGCGCCAGCAGTGAGCTCAGGGGGCACTATGGCTACACCTTC.

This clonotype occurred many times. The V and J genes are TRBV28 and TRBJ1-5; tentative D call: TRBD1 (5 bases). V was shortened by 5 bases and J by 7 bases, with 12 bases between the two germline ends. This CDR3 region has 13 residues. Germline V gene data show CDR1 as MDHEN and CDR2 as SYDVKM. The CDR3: CASSPGTRQPQHF. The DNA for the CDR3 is TGTGCCAGCAGTCCCGGGACGAGACAGCCCCAGCATTTT.

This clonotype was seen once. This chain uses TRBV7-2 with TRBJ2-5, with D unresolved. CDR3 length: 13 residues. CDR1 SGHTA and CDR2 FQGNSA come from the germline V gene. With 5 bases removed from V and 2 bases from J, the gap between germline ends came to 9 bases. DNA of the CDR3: TGTGCCAGCAGCGATCGGACGCAAGAGACCCAGTACTTC. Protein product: CASSDRTQETQYF. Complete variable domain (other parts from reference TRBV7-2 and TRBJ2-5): GAGVSQSPSNKVTEKGKDVELRCDPISGHTALYWYRQSLGQGLEFLIYFQGNSAPDKSGLPSDRFSAERTGGSVSTLTIQRTQQEDSAVYLCASSDRTQETQYFGPGTRLLVL.

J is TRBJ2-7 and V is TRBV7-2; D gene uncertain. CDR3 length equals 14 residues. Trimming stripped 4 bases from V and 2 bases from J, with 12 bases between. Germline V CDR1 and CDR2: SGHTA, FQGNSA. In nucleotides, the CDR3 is TGTGCCAGCAGCTCCCGGACGGAGACCTACGAGCAGTACTTC. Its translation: CASSSRTETYEQYF.

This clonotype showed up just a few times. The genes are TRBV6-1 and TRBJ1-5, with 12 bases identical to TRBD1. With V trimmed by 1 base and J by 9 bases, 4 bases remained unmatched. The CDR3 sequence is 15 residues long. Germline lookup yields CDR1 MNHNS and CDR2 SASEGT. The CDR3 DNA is TGTGCCAGCAGTGAAGGTGGGACAGGGGGCAGGCCCCAGCATTTT. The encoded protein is CASSEGGTGGRPQHF.

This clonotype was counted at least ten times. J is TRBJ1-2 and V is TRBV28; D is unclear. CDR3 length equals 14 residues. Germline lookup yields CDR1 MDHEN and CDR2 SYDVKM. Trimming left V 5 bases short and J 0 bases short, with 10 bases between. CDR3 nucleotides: TGTGCCAGCAGTGTATTAGATCCTAACTATGGCTACACCTTC. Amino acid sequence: CASSVLDPNYGYTF.

CDR3 nucleotides: TGTGCCAGCAGCGCCGACGGAACCGGGACTCAGTACGATGAGCAGTTCTTC. Protein product: CASSADGTGTQYDEQFF. V gene TRBV9 combines with J gene TRBJ2-1; possible D gene TRBD2, 6 bases. The CDR3 length is 17 residues. V lost 3 bases and J 8 bases, leaving 24 bases between the germline ends. Germline loops: CDR1 SGDLS, CDR2 YYNGEE.

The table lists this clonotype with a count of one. The CDR3 DNA reads TGTGCCAGCAGCCAAGAGGTGGACCGCCAGCGGTACTTC. It codes for CASSQEVDRQRYF. This chain joins TRBV4-2 and TRBJ2-7, with unresolved D. Trimming stripped 0 bases from V and 12 bases from J, with 15 bases between. The CDR3 contains 13 residues. CDR1 and CDR2 from the germline V gene are LGHNA and YNFKEQ.

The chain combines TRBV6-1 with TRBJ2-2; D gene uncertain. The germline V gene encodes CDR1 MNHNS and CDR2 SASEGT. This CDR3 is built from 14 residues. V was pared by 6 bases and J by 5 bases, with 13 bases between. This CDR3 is CASSPPGQTGELFF. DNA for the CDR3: TGTGCCAGCAGCCCTCCTGGCCAAACCGGGGAGCTGTTTTTT.

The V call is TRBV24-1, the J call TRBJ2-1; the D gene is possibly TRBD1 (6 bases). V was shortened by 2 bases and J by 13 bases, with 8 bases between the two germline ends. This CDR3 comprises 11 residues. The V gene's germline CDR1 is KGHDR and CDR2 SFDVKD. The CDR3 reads CATSDSDSQFF. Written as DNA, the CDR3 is TGTGCCACCAGTGATTCGGACAGTCAGTTCTTC.

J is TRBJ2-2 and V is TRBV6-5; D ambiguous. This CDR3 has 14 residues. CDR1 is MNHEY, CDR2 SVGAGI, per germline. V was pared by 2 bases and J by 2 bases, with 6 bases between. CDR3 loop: CASSYRANTGELFF. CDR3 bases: TGTGCCAGCAGTTACAGGGCTAACACCGGGGAGCTGTTTTTT.

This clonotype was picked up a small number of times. CDR3 loop: CASSYRSTQHF. CDR3 nucleotide sequence: TGTGCCAGCAGTTATCGATCGACCCAGCATTTT. This chain links TRBV6-2 or TRBV6-3 with TRBJ1-5, with D unresolved. This CDR3 is built from 11 residues. Germline CDR1 is MNHEY and CDR2 is SVGEGT. The V gene lost 3 bases and the J gene lost 11 bases, with 8 bases spanning the gap.